This T cell receptor beta chain was sequenced during a study of blood T cell repertoires in COVID-19. For the study at large: Donors in the United States, Italy and Spain gave samples during acute or convalescent COVID-19.

Germline CDR1 SEHNR, CDR2 FQNEAQ (reference sequence). This CDR3 spans 15 amino acids. The V and J ends lost 5 bases and 3 bases, in that order; junction bases with no gene match: 7. Study processing details: Using reference gene primer amplification, nucleated cell counts were estimated. Produced via immunoSEQ multiplex PCR; TCRdb's table is partial and in-frame only. That table is the source of V, J and clone size, and D and trimming were worked out from the DNA. The sample has a few hundred thousand clones; about nine tenths are singletons. The chain is built from TRBV7-9 and TRBJ1-1; 9 positions match TRBD1. Sequencing was performed on PBMCs or T cells enriched from blood (not recorded which). This sequence was found in a woman between 40 and 55 years old who had been exposed to COVID-19. The CDR3 protein is CASSPDRGRDTEAFF. The CDR3 coding sequence is TGTGCCAGCAGCCCTGACAGGGGGAGGGACACTGAAGCTTTCTTT.